The present entry profiles one T cell receptor (beta chain) with its context. The data belong to a study of blood T cell repertoires in COVID-19. At the level of the study: Whether acute or convalescent, the COVID-19 samples came from the United States, Italy and Spain. PBMCs, B-cell-depleted T cells, or T cells were the source of the cDNA or gDNA that made up the material.

The germline V gene encodes CDR1 LGHNA and CDR2 YNFKEQ. With 3 bases clipped from V and 0 bases from J, the junction kept 1 base outside the gene matches. The CDR3 spans 15 residues. Cohort 3 donors were reported recovered after two negative PCRs, clearance, or symptom resolution. In the authors' workflow: For nucleated cells, counts were estimated from reference gene primer amplification. Clones were read by immunoSEQ multiplex PCR, and TCRdb kept only the in-frame ones, dropping some. V, J and clone size are taken as reported in that table, and D and trimming were inferred from the DNA itself. The sample lists some 380,000 clones, 80% to 90% occurring once.

Specimen: PBMCs or T cells enriched from blood (not recorded which). The sequence came from a man aged 30 to 39 who had recovered from COVID-19. The J gene is TRBJ1-5, the V gene TRBV4-2, with 8 positions matching TRBD1. The CDR3 is CASSQDRDSNQPQHF. DNA for the CDR3: TGTGCCAGCAGCCAGGACAGGGATAGCAATCAGCCCCAGCATTTT.